These 26 T cell receptor beta chains share one sample of origin, sequenced in a study of T-cell memory formation after mild COVID-19 (dated by TCRdb to about 2021). The library was built by means of 5' RACE. Sequencing instrument: Illumina NovaSeq 6000. TCRdb reprocessing: public reads trimmed at Q25 with fastp, clones called with MiXCR, in-frame beta chains kept. Each CDR3 protein gets just one entry, which takes the most common genes and DNA from the rows behind it. In this sample the table shows around 500,000 distinct CDR3 sequences, over 15% of which occur a single time. Roughly an eighth of the sample is in the top ten clones. The sample consisted of PBMCs or a T cell subset sorted from them (not recorded which). Source of these receptors: an adult woman who had mild COVID-19 (a few samples of this study predate the infection). The sample titles of this study are shuffled in the database, so cell type and time point are left out; the donor was told from shared clones.

This clonotype appeared a few times. The J gene is TRBJ1-6, the V gene TRBV5-1; 7 positions match TRBD1. The CDR3 is 15 residues long. The J segment lost 10 bases and the V segment lost 1 base, leaving 8 bases of the junction unmatched. From germline, CDR1 is SGHRS and CDR2 YFSETQ. CDR3 sequence: CASSLYRDRQSPLHF. The CDR3 DNA is TGCGCCAGCAGCTTGTACCGGGACAGACAGTCACCCCTCCACTTT.

V and J are TRBV2 and TRBJ1-1; no clear D. This CDR3 comprises 13 residues. With 6 bases removed from V and 5 bases from J, the gap between germline ends came to 13 bases. Germline V gene sequence: CDR1 SNHLY, CDR2 FYNNEI. Here the CDR3 reads CASRTWTGTEAFF. CDR3 DNA: TGTGCCAGCAGAACTTGGACTGGAACTGAAGCTTTCTTT.

There are a few counts of this clonotype. The chain is built from TRBV7-2 and TRBJ1-5, with D maybe TRBD1 (5 bases). Trimming cost V 5 bases and J 2 bases, with 10 bases left between them. This CDR3 region has 14 residues. Germline V gene lookup returns CDR1 SGHTA and CDR2 FQGNSA. This CDR3 reads CASSPARGNQPQHF. The CDR3 nucleotides read TGTGCCAGCAGCCCCGCCAGGGGCAATCAGCCCCAGCATTTT.

This clonotype showed up just a few times. This chain connects TRBV6-6 to TRBJ1-1; D might be TRBD1 (5 bases). The CDR3 consists of 17 residues. CDR1 and CDR2 from the germline V gene are MNHNY and SVGAGI (reference sequence). Deletions cut 2 bases from V and 2 bases from J, with 18 bases between. The CDR3 loop reads CASSYTARGSGNTEAFF. CDR3 DNA sequence: TGTGCCAGCAGTTACACGGCAAGGGGTAGCGGTAACACTGAAGCTTTCTTT.

This clonotype was counted between two and nine times. This sequence joins TRBV20-1 and TRBJ2-3; 12 nucleotides line up with TRBD2. The V segment lost 4 bases and the J segment 4 bases; nucleotides outside the gene matches: 18. The CDR3 spans 19 residues. Per the germline V gene, CDR1 is DFQATT and CDR2 is SNEGSKA (reference sequence). The CDR3 region is CSANAGTSGPFHSADTQYF. The CDR3 nucleotides are TGCAGTGCTAACGCCGGGACTAGCGGGCCTTTCCATAGCGCAGATACGCAGTATTTT.

The chain employs TRBV30 and TRBJ2-7; a possible D gene is TRBD2 (6 bases). The CDR3 loop spans 14 amino acids. Trimming took off 1 base at V and 5 bases at J, with 15 bases between the two ends. Germline V gives CDR1 GTSNPN, CDR2 SVGIG (reference sequence). The chain's CDR3 is CAWSDFGGTHEQYF. As DNA, the CDR3 is TGTGCCTGGAGTGATTTCGGGGGTACCCACGAGCAGTACTTC. Based on the CDR3 plus reference TRBV30 and TRBJ2-7, the full variable domain is SQTIHQWPATLVQPVGSPLSLECTVEGTSNPNLYWYRQAAGRGLQLLFYSVGIGQISSEVPQNLSASRPQDRQFILSSKKLLLSDSGFYLCAWSDFGGTHEQYFGPGTRLTVT.

This clonotype has a count of ten or more. J is TRBJ2-7 and V is TRBV4-2; 8 nucleotides agree with TRBD2. Germline assignment: CDR1 LGHNA and CDR2 YNFKEQ. The length of the CDR3 is 18 residues. After removal of 0 bases from V and 2 bases from J, the junction contained 12 bases not matched to a gene. CDR3 nucleotide sequence: TGTGCCAGCAGCCAAGATCTGGGGAGCGGGGGACCTCCCTACGAGCAGTACTTC. Residues: CASSQDLGSGGPPYEQYF.

A few counts support this clonotype. The CDR3 protein is CASSQDRSGQFF. CDR3 DNA sequence: TGCGCCAGCAGCCAAGACCGTAGCGGACAGTTCTTC. The V gene is TRBV4-3, the J gene TRBJ2-1, with D possibly being TRBD2 (6 bases). With 0 bases removed from V and 13 bases from J, the gap between germline ends came to 10 bases. In germline, CDR1 is LGHNA, CDR2 YSLEER. The CDR3 runs 12 residues.

This clonotype was detected a few times. The rearrangement joins TRBV9 to TRBJ1-2; D perhaps matches TRBD1 (6 bases). The germline V gene has CDR1 SGDLS and CDR2 YYNGEE. V dropped 0 bases and J dropped 8 bases, with 20 bases sitting between them. The CDR3 extends over 16 amino acids. This CDR3 is CASSVEAGGRARGYTF. The CDR3 DNA follows: TGTGCCAGCAGCGTAGAAGCGGGGGGCCGCGCTCGGGGCTACACCTTC.

This clonotype was recorded at least ten times. V gene TRBV27 combines with J gene TRBJ1-2; a possible D gene is TRBD1 (6 bases). Germline assignment: CDR1 MNHEY and CDR2 SMNVEV (reference sequence). The CDR3 covers 14 residues. V dropped 4 bases and J dropped 5 bases, with 14 bases sitting between them. CDR3 nucleotides: TGTGCCAGCAGTTCCCACTTAACAGGGTATGGCTACACCTTC. Its protein product is CASSSHLTGYGYTF.

Only a few counts were recorded for this clonotype. The rearrangement joins TRBV6-2 or TRBV6-3 to TRBJ2-7; TRBD2 matches 8 bases. The V and J ends lost 6 bases and 5 bases, in that order; junction bases with no gene match: 12. This CDR3 comprises 15 residues. Germline CDR1 is MNHEY and CDR2 is SVGEGT. The CDR3 spells CASRDSGGRLDEQYF. DNA of the CDR3: TGTGCCAGCAGAGACTCGGGCGGGAGGCTTGACGAGCAGTACTTC.

This clonotype occurred a few times. DNA for the CDR3: TGCAGTGCTAGGACAGGGGACTACTCCTACGAGCAGTACTTC. Protein: CSARTGDYSYEQYF. The chain employs TRBV20-1 and TRBJ2-7; the D gene is possibly TRBD1 (8 bases). This CDR3 is 14 amino acids long. Looked up from germline, CDR1 is DFQATT and CDR2 is SNEGSKA (reference sequence). Deletions cut 3 bases from V and 0 bases from J, with 12 bases between.

This clonotype was observed a handful of times. The chain has TRBV5-8 and TRBJ1-3; no reliable D call. This CDR3 contains 15 residues. Trimming shortened V by 1 base and J by 0 bases, and 8 bases separated the two germline ends. CDR1 is SGHTS and CDR2 is YDEGEE in the germline V gene. In DNA, the CDR3 is TGTGCCAGCAGCTTGCGAGGATCCTCTGGAAACACCATATATTTT. Amino acids: CASSLRGSSGNTIYF.

This chain links TRBV5-1 with TRBJ2-3; D is uncertain. V was shortened by 4 bases and J by 6 bases, with 21 bases between the two germline ends. This CDR3 is 16 amino acids long. CDR1 is SGHRS, CDR2 YFSETQ, per germline. CDR3 region: CASSPLSGFVMDTQYF. DNA of the CDR3: TGCGCCAGCAGCCCCCTTTCTGGATTCGTGATGGATACGCAGTATTTT. Drawing the rest from reference TRBV5-1 and TRBJ2-3, the complete variable domain is KAGVTQTPRYLIKTRGQQVTLSCSPISGHRSVSWYQQTPGQGLQFLFEYFSETQRNKGNFPGRFSGRQFSNSRSEMNVSTLELGDSALYLCASSPLSGFVMDTQYFGPGTRLTVL.

V usage is TRBV19 and J usage is TRBJ2-7; TRBD1 is a possible D gene (7 bases). Trimming pared 4 bases from V and 5 bases from J, leaving 21 bases between. The CDR3 length is 16 residues. Germline CDR1 and CDR2: LNHDA and SQIVND (reference sequence). CDR3 residues: CASSNRGAQTGDEQYF. The CDR3 DNA sequence: TGTGCCAGTAGTAACAGGGGAGCGCAGACGGGGGACGAGCAGTACTTC.

This clonotype was recorded at least ten times. V usage is TRBV3-1 and J usage is TRBJ1-3; D remains ambiguous. The CDR3 consists of 16 residues. V lost 4 bases, J lost 1 base, and 14 bases lay in between. CDR1 is LGHDT, CDR2 YNNKEL, per germline (reference sequence). Here the CDR3 reads CASSPSQVGSGNTIYF. Here the CDR3 DNA reads TGTGCCAGCAGCCCGTCTCAGGTTGGGTCTGGAAACACCATATATTTT.

This chain joins TRBV4-1 and TRBJ2-4; 14 bases agree with TRBD2. Germline lookup yields CDR1 MGHRA and CDR2 YSYEKL. The CDR3 has 18 amino acids. The J segment lost 2 bases and the V segment lost 4 bases, leaving 7 bases of the junction unmatched. CDR3 nucleotide sequence: TGCGCCAGCAGCCGAGGACTAGCGGGGGGTAGAACCAAAAACATTCAGTACTTC. It yields the protein CASSRGLAGGRTKNIQYF.

The chain is built from TRBV7-6 and TRBJ2-7; D remains unclear. V was shortened by 5 bases and J by 3 bases, with 14 bases between the two germline ends. The CDR3 sequence is 14 residues long. Germline V CDR1 and CDR2: SGHVS, FNYEAQ. CDR3 nucleotides: TGTGCCAGCAGCCCAAGACTGGGGAACTACGAGCAGTACTTC. The encoded protein is CASSPRLGNYEQYF.

The chain uses TRBV24-1 and TRBJ2-3, with TRBD1 matching 7 bases. CDR1 is KGHDR, CDR2 SFDVKD, per germline. V gave up 9 bases and J gave up 4 bases; unmatched junction bases: 6. The CDR3 consists of 13 residues. CDR3 DNA: TGTGCCACCGGCGGCAGGGGGTCAGATACGCAGTATTTT. Translated: CATGGRGSDTQYF.

The V and J genes are TRBV18 and TRBJ1-2; 12 nucleotides agree with TRBD1. CDR1 is KGHSH, CDR2 LQKENI, per germline. After removal of 0 bases from V and 7 bases from J, the junction contained 3 bases not matched to a gene. The length of the CDR3 is 15 residues. The CDR3 spells CASSPPGTGGSGYTF. CDR3 bases: TGTGCCAGCTCACCACCGGGGACAGGGGGCAGTGGCTACACCTTC.

The J gene is TRBJ2-7, the V gene TRBV7-9; perhaps TRBD2 as D (5 bases). CDR1 and CDR2 from the germline V gene are SEHNR and FQNEAQ (reference sequence). The CDR3 has 16 residues. The V and J ends lost 5 bases and 7 bases respectively, with 24 bases between them. The CDR3 bases are TGTGCCAGCAGCCCGGGGATTTTCGAGGCCCATCGGGAGCAGTACTTC. As protein: CASSPGIFEAHREQYF.

J is TRBJ1-5 and V is TRBV12-3 or TRBV12-4; the D gene is possibly TRBD1 (6 bases). The CDR3 covers 13 residues. Between the trimmed V and J ends, which lost 5 bases and 6 bases, there was a span of 11 bases. The CDR3 DNA reads TGTGCCAGCAGTAAATCAGGGGTTCAGCCCCAGCATTTT. Translating it yields CASSKSGVQPQHF.

The chain couples TRBV7-9 to TRBJ2-7, with D possibly matching TRBD1 (5 bases). CDR1 is SEHNR, CDR2 FQNEAQ, per germline (reference sequence). CDR3 length equals 14 residues. V was cut by 7 bases and J by 2 bases, with 15 bases left in between. In nucleotides, the CDR3 is TGTGCCAGCACCCCGCCAGAAGGGGCCTACGAGCAGTACTTC. Protein sequence: CASTPPEGAYEQYF. The full variable domain, in which reference TRBV7-9 and TRBJ2-7 provide the parts outside the CDR3, is DTGVSQNPRHKITKRGQNVTFRCDPISEHNRLYWYRQTLGQGPEFLTYFQNEAQLEKSRLLSDRFSAERPKGSFSTLEIQRTEQGDSAMYLCASTPPEGAYEQYFGPGTRLTVT.

This clonotype was recorded a few times. The CDR3 loop is CASSLSLIPGTENTGELFF. CDR3 coding DNA: TGTGCCAGCAGTTTATCCCTAATACCCGGGACAGAGAACACCGGGGAGCTGTTTTTT. V gene TRBV27 combines with J gene TRBJ2-2; 7 nucleotides line up with TRBD1. The CDR3 loop spans 19 amino acids. CDR1 and CDR2 from the germline V gene are MNHEY and SMNVEV (reference sequence). V dropped 0 bases and J dropped 1; count of bases not matched to a gene: 11.

The chain carries TRBV7-9 and TRBJ1-2; D remains unclear. There are 14 residues in the CDR3. Germline V CDR1 and CDR2: SEHNR, FQNEAQ (reference sequence). V lost 1 base to trimming and J lost 1 base, with 7 bases between them. The CDR3 spells CASSLVRVNYGYTF. DNA for the CDR3: TGTGCCAGCAGCTTAGTGAGGGTTAACTATGGCTACACCTTC.

This clonotype was seen only a few times. The chain carries TRBV7-9 and TRBJ2-1; 7 bases map to TRBD1. This CDR3 contains 15 residues. Germline values: CDR1 SEHNR, CDR2 FQNEAQ (reference sequence). V shed 3 bases and J 4 bases; nucleotides not matched to a gene: 6. Here the CDR3 DNA reads TGTGCCAGCAGCTTCCGACAGGGTCGATACAATGAGCAGTTCTTC. Residues: CASSFRQGRYNEQFF.